This entry lists 31 T cell receptor beta chains sequenced from one sample in a study of T-cell memory formation after mild COVID-19. Each CDR3 protein is one row after TCRdb ran MiXCR on the 5' RACE reads. The profile shows some 290,000 distinct CDR3 sequences, 15% to 20% of them singletons. The specimen sequenced was PBMCs or a T cell subset sorted from them (not recorded which). These receptors originate from a man between 18 and 29 years old who had mild COVID-19 (a few samples of this study predate the infection). Cell type and time point are not known.

This clonotype was recorded a few times. The gene calls are TRBV9 and TRBJ2-2; the D gene is possibly TRBD2 (5 bases). CDR1 is SGDLS, CDR2 YYNGEE, per germline. Trimming removed 6 bases from V and 3 bases from J, with 9 bases in between. The CDR3 is 13 amino acids. The CDR3: CASTVSDTGELFF. CDR3 nucleotides: TGTGCCAGCACCGTTAGCGACACCGGGGAGCTGTTTTTT.

There are many counts of this clonotype. The genes are TRBV4-3 and TRBJ2-7, with 9 nucleotides matching TRBD1. CDR3 length: 16 residues. The V gene's germline CDR1 is LGHNA and CDR2 YSLEER. V was clipped by 1 base and J by 0 bases; unmatched bases: 4. The CDR3 DNA follows: TGCGCCAGCAGCCAAGCCCCGGGACAGGGCTCCTACGAGCAGTACTTC. Translated, it gives CASSQAPGQGSYEQYF.

The chain employs TRBV19 and TRBJ2-2; TRBD1 aligns across 7 bases. This CDR3 region has 15 residues. The germline gives CDR1 LNHDA, CDR2 SQIVND (reference sequence). After removal of 4 bases from V and 7 bases from J, the junction contained 9 bases not matched to a gene. The CDR3 DNA reads TGTGCCAGTAGTAGCCCCGAGGGGGCCGGCGGGGAGCTGTTTTTT. Translation gives CASSSPEGAGGELFF.

This clonotype was observed at least ten times. The chain has TRBV5-1 and TRBJ2-5; 11 nucleotides line up with TRBD2. The junction had 1 base not matched to a gene; V was cut back by 0 bases and J by 3 bases. The CDR3 is 15 amino acids. Germline values: CDR1 SGHRS, CDR2 YFSETQ. DNA of the CDR3: TGCGCCAGCAGCTTGGGACTAGCGGGGAAAGAGACCCAGTACTTC. Its protein is CASSLGLAGKETQYF.

The rearrangement links TRBV2 to TRBJ2-1; 8 nucleotides match TRBD1. CDR1 and CDR2 from the germline V gene are SNHLY and FYNNEI. The length of the CDR3 is 15 residues. The junction had 11 bases not matched to a gene; V was cut back by 6 bases and J by 7 bases. CDR3 residues: CASSTLPGGFNEQFF. In DNA form, the CDR3 reads TGTGCCAGCAGCACGTTGCCAGGGGGCTTTAATGAGCAGTTCTTC.

This clonotype was detected ten times or more. This CDR3 reads CSASGLIASGGTDTQYF. The CDR3 DNA sequence: TGCAGTGCTAGCGGACTTATAGCTAGCGGGGGTACAGATACGCAGTATTTT. The J gene is TRBJ2-3, the V gene TRBV20-1; 10 bases are shared with TRBD2. CDR3 length: 17 residues. The germline V gene encodes CDR1 DFQATT and CDR2 SNEGSKA (reference sequence). Trimming cost V 3 bases and J 3 bases; bases outside gene matches: 12.

The CDR3 loop is CASSYSYPPGQGNYNEQFF. CDR3 sequence (DNA): TGTGCCAGCAGTTACTCGTATCCACCGGGACAGGGAAACTACAATGAGCAGTTCTTC. The chain has TRBV6-5 and TRBJ2-1; 9 bases map to TRBD1. V shed 0 bases and J 3 bases; nucleotides not matched to a gene: 12. CDR3 length: 19 residues. Germline loops: CDR1 MNHEY, CDR2 SVGAGI.

In its sample, this clonotype was seen a few times. The V call is TRBV6-5, the J call TRBJ2-1; 7 bases align to TRBD1. CDR1 and CDR2 from the germline V gene are MNHEY and SVGAGI. V shed 2 bases, J shed 9 bases, and the junction held 7 bases outside the gene matches. CDR3 size: 14 residues. The chain's CDR3 is CASSYRTGLGEQFF. CDR3 in DNA: TGTGCCAGCAGTTACCGGACAGGTCTCGGTGAGCAGTTCTTC.

The chain joins TRBV10-3 to TRBJ1-2; 7 bases are shared with TRBD1. CDR1 ENHRY and CDR2 SYGVKD come from the germline V gene. The CDR3 is 14 amino acids. Germline trimming cut 9 bases from V and 5 bases from J; bases unmatched to any gene: 12. The CDR3 sequence: CAILADREDYGYTF. In DNA form, the CDR3 reads TGTGCCATTCTAGCCGACAGGGAGGATTATGGCTACACCTTC.

The V gene is TRBV20-1, the J gene TRBJ2-1; TRBD2 matches 11 bases. CDR1 and CDR2 (germline): DFQATT, SNEGSKA (reference sequence). The CDR3 loop spans 14 amino acids. Trimming removed 5 bases from V and 6 bases from J; junction bases left unmatched: 6. The CDR3 DNA reads TGCAGTGCTCGACAACTAGCGGGGGCCAATGAGCAGTTCTTC. Translated, it gives CSARQLAGANEQFF.

This clonotype has more than one count but fewer than ten. V usage is TRBV2 and J usage is TRBJ2-4, with D possibly matching TRBD2 (5 bases). Trimming removed 4 bases from V and 8 bases from J, with 6 bases in between. The CDR3 runs 11 residues. In germline, CDR1 is SNHLY, CDR2 FYNNEI. CDR3 nucleotide sequence: TGTGCCAGCAGTGTGCGGGACATTCAGTACTTC. Its protein product is CASSVRDIQYF.

This clonotype has more than one count but fewer than ten. The gene calls are TRBV7-2 and TRBJ1-5; D possibly corresponds to TRBD1 (5 bases). The V end lost 4 bases, the J end lost 7 bases, and 11 bases lay between the germline ends. The CDR3 totals 13 residues. The V gene's germline CDR1 is SGHTA and CDR2 FQGNSA. The CDR3 loop is CASSSDRTQPQHF. As DNA, the CDR3 is TGTGCCAGCAGCTCAGACAGAACCCAGCCCCAGCATTTT.

This sequence joins TRBV11-2 and TRBJ1-2; the D gene is possibly TRBD1 (5 bases). Deletions cut 2 bases from V and 1 base from J, with 17 bases between. Germline-derived CDR1 and CDR2 are SGHAT and FQNNGV. This CDR3 has 17 residues. The CDR3 reads CASSLQKDSVNNYGYTF. In DNA form, the CDR3 reads TGTGCCAGCAGCTTACAAAAAGACAGCGTAAATAACTATGGCTACACCTTC.

A note on this clonotype: A much larger clone is a single base away; this may be a read error. The rearrangement links TRBV7-6 to TRBJ2-5; D is ambiguous. CDR3 length equals 15 residues. Trimming shortened V by 9 bases and J by 6 bases, and 23 bases separated the two germline ends. The germline V gene has CDR1 SGHVS and CDR2 FNYEAQ. The CDR3 sequence: CARSPSRVLLQTQYF. The DNA for the CDR3 is TGTGCCAGAAGCCCATCCCGGGTGCTCTTGCAGACCCAGTACTTC.

The rearrangement joins TRBV9 to TRBJ2-1, with TRBD2 identical over 9 bases. CDR1 and CDR2 (germline): SGDLS, YYNGEE. The CDR3 has 16 residues. Trimming removed 0 bases from V and 9 bases from J; junction bases left unmatched: 10. The CDR3, as DNA: TGTGCCAGCAGCGTAGGAGCGGGGGGCGGCCGGGGTGAGCAGTTCTTC. It specifies CASSVGAGGGRGEQFF. Full variable domain (rest looked up from reference TRBV9 and TRBJ2-1): DSGVTQTPKHLITATGQRVTLRCSPRSGDLSVYWYQQSLDQGLQFLIQYYNGEERAKGNILERFSAQQFPDLHSELNLSSLELGDSALYFCASSVGAGGGRGEQFFGPGTRLTVL.

This clonotype occurred a few times. J is TRBJ2-1 and V is TRBV7-8; 12 nucleotides align to TRBD2. The CDR3 is made up of 15 amino acids. With 5 bases clipped from V and 3 bases from J, the junction kept 2 bases outside the gene matches. Germline V gene sequence: CDR1 SGHVS, CDR2 FQNEAQ. The CDR3 DNA reads TGTGCCAGCAGCGCACTAGCGGGGGGCTACAATGAGCAGTTCTTC. This encodes CASSALAGGYNEQFF.

This clonotype was seen more than once but under ten times. The chain employs TRBV12-3 or TRBV12-4 and TRBJ2-3, with 12 nucleotides matching TRBD2. This CDR3 has 15 residues. V was pared by 5 bases and J by 1 base, with 1 base of the junction left unmatched. The CDR3 region is CASSPSGGGTDTQYF. The CDR3 DNA sequence: TGTGCCAGCAGTCCTAGCGGGGGGGGCACAGATACGCAGTATTTT.

The chain joins TRBV7-6 to TRBJ1-1; D possibly corresponds to TRBD1 (6 bases). CDR1 SGHVS and CDR2 FNYEAQ come from the germline V gene. This CDR3 has 13 amino acids. V was cut by 1 base and J by 8 bases, with 11 bases left in between. Here the CDR3 reads CASSLVKGTEAFF. Here the CDR3 DNA reads TGTGCCAGCAGCTTAGTGAAGGGGACAGAAGCTTTCTTT.

This chain connects TRBV6-5 to TRBJ1-2, with D unclear. Germline lookup yields CDR1 MNHEY and CDR2 SVGAGI. V shed 0 bases and J shed 4 bases, with 15 bases lying between them. The CDR3 extends over 16 amino acids. CDR3 sequence (DNA): TGTGCCAGCAGTTACTCGGGGATTGGAGGGTTCTATGGCTACACCTTC. Encoded protein: CASSYSGIGGFYGYTF.

The genes are TRBV7-9 and TRBJ1-6, with TRBD1 identical over 7 bases. Germline V gene sequence: CDR1 SEHNR, CDR2 FQNEAQ (reference sequence). J gave up 7 bases and V 2 bases, and 5 bases lay outside the gene matches. The CDR3 has 15 amino acids. The CDR3 sequence: CASSLSGQSNSPLHF. CDR3 nucleotides: TGTGCCAGCAGCTTATCGGGACAGAGCAATTCACCCCTCCACTTT. The full variable domain, its missing parts supplied by reference TRBV7-9 and TRBJ1-6, is DTGVSQNPRHKITKRGQNVTFRCDPISEHNRLYWYRQTLGQGPEFLTYFQNEAQLEKSRLLSDRFSAERPKGSFSTLEIQRTEQGDSAMYLCASSLSGQSNSPLHFGNGTRLTVT.

This clonotype was observed once. The chain employs TRBV4-2 and TRBJ1-5; no firm D call. Germline V gene lookup returns CDR1 LGHNA and CDR2 YNFKEQ. Trimming shortened V by 0 bases and J by 2 bases, and 5 bases separated the two germline ends. The CDR3 extends over 14 amino acids. The chain's CDR3 is CASSQEEGNQPQHF. The DNA of the CDR3 is TGTGCCAGCAGCCAAGAGGAGGGCAATCAGCCCCAGCATTTT.

The chain couples TRBV5-1 to TRBJ1-2, with D perhaps matching TRBD1 (6 bases). Germline V CDR1 and CDR2: SGHRS, YFSETQ. V lost 4 bases and J lost 4, with 14 bases in between. The CDR3 runs 14 residues. CDR3 sequence: CASSTRGSSYGYTF. DNA of the CDR3: TGCGCCAGCAGCACCAGGGGTTCGAGCTATGGCTACACCTTC.

This clonotype has only a few counts. The J gene is TRBJ1-2, the V gene TRBV28; D unresolved. Germline V lookup: CDR1 MDHEN, CDR2 SYDVKM. There are 14 residues in the CDR3. The V and J ends lost 9 bases and 4 bases respectively, with 18 bases between them. The CDR3 sequence: CASEPQAIPYGYTF. CDR3 bases: TGTGCCAGTGAGCCCCAGGCCATTCCCTATGGCTACACCTTC.

Many counts were recorded for this clonotype. V gene TRBV5-1 combines with J gene TRBJ2-3; D remains ambiguous. V lost 5 bases and J lost 2, with 15 bases in between. Per germline, CDR1 SGHRS and CDR2 YFSETQ. This CDR3 region has 15 residues. For the CDR3, the DNA is TGCGCCAGCAGACCTGTAAGCGAGTCCACAGATACGCAGTATTTT. This codes for CASRPVSESTDTQYF.

This clonotype was found a few times. This chain connects TRBV5-1 to TRBJ2-1; D unclear. The V gene's germline CDR1 is SGHRS and CDR2 YFSETQ. V was shortened by 0 bases and J by 2 bases, with 9 bases between the two germline ends. CDR3 size: 15 residues. CDR3 sequence: CASSLGVLTYNEQFF. The CDR3 DNA reads as TGCGCCAGCAGCTTGGGCGTCCTAACCTACAATGAGCAGTTCTTC.

This clonotype occurred a few times. This chain connects TRBV19 to TRBJ2-1; D might be TRBD1 or TRBD2, each matching 6 bases. Germline assignment: CDR1 LNHDA and CDR2 SQIVND (reference sequence). The CDR3 loop spans 14 amino acids. The V end was cut by 7 bases, the J end by 6 bases, with 16 bases between. The chain's CDR3 is CASKTGALSNEQFF. CDR3 bases: TGTGCCAGTAAGACGGGGGCTCTGTCCAATGAGCAGTTCTTC.

This clonotype was picked up a small number of times. This chain joins TRBV5-1 and TRBJ2-3; D not resolved. CDR3 length: 11 amino acids. From germline, CDR1 is SGHRS and CDR2 YFSETQ. V was trimmed by 3 bases and J by 7 bases, leaving 6 bases between them. The CDR3 is CASSSEYTQYF. For the CDR3, the DNA is TGCGCCAGCAGCTCCGAGTATACGCAGTATTTT. The full variable domain, rest sourced from reference TRBV5-1 and TRBJ2-3, is KAGVTQTPRYLIKTRGQQVTLSCSPISGHRSVSWYQQTPGQGLQFLFEYFSETQRNKGNFPGRFSGRQFSNSRSEMNVSTLELGDSALYLCASSSEYTQYFGPGTRLTVL.

The chain links TRBV6-5 to TRBJ2-7; possible D gene TRBD2, 7 bases. V was clipped by 2 bases and J by 6 bases, with 14 bases between them. The V gene's germline CDR1 is MNHEY and CDR2 SVGAGI. This CDR3 spans 14 amino acids. This chain's CDR3 is CASSYEGGLSEQYF. CDR3 nucleotides: TGTGCCAGCAGTTACGAGGGGGGGCTCTCCGAGCAGTACTTC.

In its sample, this clonotype was seen a few times. The rearrangement joins TRBV20-1 to TRBJ2-7; maybe TRBD2 (5 bases). Trimming took 8 bases from V and 4 from J, leaving 15 bases between them. CDR3 size: 12 residues. Germline V gives CDR1 DFQATT, CDR2 SNEGSKA (reference sequence). In nucleotides, the CDR3 is TGCAGTCAGTCCGGGGTGGGGTACGAGCAGTACGTC. This encodes CSQSGVGYEQYV.

The chain joins TRBV28 to TRBJ1-2; tentative D call: TRBD1 (5 bases). The germline gives CDR1 MDHEN, CDR2 SYDVKM. V lost 6 bases, J lost 5 bases, and 19 bases lay in between. The CDR3 contains 15 residues. Here the CDR3 reads CASSYLVGAEYGYTF. DNA for the CDR3: TGTGCCAGCAGCTACCTGGTAGGGGCGGAATATGGCTACACCTTC.

The DNA of the CDR3 is TGTGCCAGCAGTGCCGGGGGGCGGGACACCGGGGAGCTGTTTTTT. Protein product: CASSAGGRDTGELFF. The V and J genes are TRBV28 and TRBJ2-2; TRBD2 might be the D (7 bases). The CDR3 covers 15 residues. V lost 5 bases and J lost 3, with 13 bases in between. From germline, CDR1 is MDHEN and CDR2 SYDVKM.